Given below is one TCR beta chain in context. The sequencing template was cDNA reverse transcribed from extracted RNA. TCRdb's table, derived via immunoSEQ multiplex PCR, lists solely in-frame clones and lacks some. The sample holds 150,000 or so clones, roughly 50% seen once. Both CD4+ and CD8+ T cells were separated by sorting PBMCs. The record originates from a study of CD8+ T cells in alopecia areata. Study information: A regimen of oral tofacitinib, 5 to 10 mg twice daily, was given to treated patients.

The CDR3 runs 12 residues. The V gene lost 6 bases and the J gene lost 6 bases, with 12 bases spanning the gap. CDR1 is SQVTM and CDR2 is ANQGSEA in the germline V gene. The sequence was collected from a human donor with alopecia areata. Sample: CD4+ T cells sorted from blood. V usage is TRBV29-1 and J usage is TRBJ1-5; the D is unclear. The CDR3: CSVQSSGQPQHF. The CDR3 DNA sequence: TGCAGCGTCCAATCCAGTGGTCAGCCCCAGCATTTT. Based on the CDR3 plus reference TRBV29-1 and TRBJ1-5, the full variable domain is SAVISQKPSRDICQRGTSLTIQCQVDSQVTMMFWYRQQPGQSLTLIATANQGSEATYESGFVIDKFPISRPNLTFSTLTVSNMSPEDSSIYLCSVQSSGQPQHFGDGTRLSIL.